The T cell receptor beta chain under discussion was sequenced for a study of regulatory T cells in long-lasting Graves disease. Time point in this sample: newly diagnosed GD, antithyroid drugs for less than 3 months. After RNA was extracted from PBMCs, the TCR library was made from it. This clonotype was seen more than once but under ten times. Arm-PCR of CDR3 regions and iRepertoire HTBI primers were the basis on which TCR beta libraries were built. TCRdb used MiXCR to reprocess the multiplex PCR reads, holding one entry per CDR3 protein. In the table there are under 500,000 distinct CDR3 sequences, roughly 15% of which are singletons. Per the germline V gene, CDR1 is WSHSY and CDR2 is SAAADI. The CDR3 sequence is 12 residues long. V dropped 3 bases and J dropped 7 bases, with 10 bases sitting between them. These data are also associated with another study on T cells in Graves' hyperthyroidism and ophthalmopathy.

The chain has TRBV10-2 and TRBJ2-7, with D unclear. The clonotype comes from a woman aged 25 to 45 with Graves disease. Sequences were derived from peripheral blood mononuclear cells (PBMCs), sampled at new diagnosis, from a patient treated with antithyroid drugs. CDR3 loop: CASSDASLEQYF. The CDR3 nucleotides are TGCGCCAGCAGTGACGCGTCCCTGGAGCAGTACTTC.